These 18 T cell receptor beta chains were sequenced from one sample in a study of T cells in Graves' hyperthyroidism and ophthalmopathy. RNA transcripts provided the source from which TCR beta CDR3 regions were amplified. The primer set for the first-round RT-PCR of the TCR CDR3 was HTBI. MiXCR, run by TCRdb on the multiplex PCR reads, gives a single entry per CDR3 protein. The sample contains a few hundred thousand distinct CDR3 sequences, 15% of which appear only once. Sequencing input: blood. These receptor sequences come from a woman aged 25 to 45 with Graves' hyperthyroidism.

At least ten counts were recorded for this clonotype. The genes are TRBV12-3 or TRBV12-4 and TRBJ2-7; D might be TRBD1 (5 bases). V was pared by 5 bases and J by 0 bases, with 23 bases between. This CDR3 has 18 residues. CDR3 DNA: TGTGCCAGCAGTCCAGGGTTTGTCGGCCAGGCAAGCTCCTACGAGCAGTACTTC. It encodes CASSPGFVGQASSYEQYF.

A few counts support this clonotype. The chain carries TRBV20-1 and TRBJ2-2, with 10 bases that match TRBD1. J lost 4 bases, V lost 6 bases, and 2 bases had no gene match. CDR1 is DFQATT, CDR2 SNEGSKA, per germline (reference sequence). The CDR3 spans 13 residues. The CDR3 reads CSARDRGTGELFF. CDR3 nucleotides: TGCAGTGCAAGGGACAGGGGCACCGGGGAGCTGTTTTTT.

This sequence joins TRBV9 and TRBJ2-7; weak D call: TRBD1 (6 bases). Per the germline V gene, CDR1 is SGDLS and CDR2 is YYNGEE. V was shortened by 1 base and J by 3 bases, with 17 bases between the two germline ends. This CDR3 region has 16 residues. CDR3 coding DNA: TGTGCCAGCAGCGTAACAGGGTCGGGTCTACTCTACGAGCAGTACTTC. Amino acids: CASSVTGSGLLYEQYF.

There are many counts of this clonotype. This chain uses TRBV28 with TRBJ1-6, with D tentatively TRBD1 (5 bases). From germline, CDR1 is MDHEN and CDR2 SYDVKM. V was cut by 6 bases and J by 10 bases, with 13 bases left in between. The CDR3 has 13 residues. The CDR3 region is CASSEQGDSPLHF. The CDR3, as DNA: TGTGCCAGCAGCGAGCAGGGAGACTCACCCCTCCACTTT.

This clonotype was counted only a few times. The chain uses TRBV20-1 and TRBJ2-1; TRBD2 matches 12 bases. V gave up 3 bases and J gave up 0 bases; unmatched junction bases: 3. Looked up from germline, CDR1 is DFQATT and CDR2 is SNEGSKA (reference sequence). The CDR3 loop spans 16 amino acids. For the CDR3, the DNA is TGCAGTGCTAGTTCGACTAGCGGGAGCTCCTACAATGAGCAGTTCTTC. It specifies CSASSTSGSSYNEQFF.

The V call is TRBV6-2 or TRBV6-3, the J call TRBJ2-3; 8 bases line up with TRBD2. V shed 6 bases and J 6 bases; nucleotides not matched to a gene: 11. CDR1 is MNHEY and CDR2 is SVGEGT in the germline V gene. The CDR3 consists of 15 residues. The CDR3 reads CASSRRDGRDDTQYF. The CDR3 region has the DNA TGTGCCAGCAGCCGGAGGGACGGGAGGGACGATACGCAGTATTTT.

Many counts were recorded for this clonotype. The DNA of the CDR3 is TGTGCCAGCAGTCAACCCACAGATACGCAGTATTTT. Amino acid sequence: CASSQPTDTQYF. V and J are TRBV12-3 or TRBV12-4 and TRBJ2-3; D is uncertain. The CDR3 loop spans 12 amino acids. Deletions cut 5 bases from V and 2 bases from J, with 5 bases between.

This clonotype was seen ten or more times. The chain has TRBV20-1 and TRBJ1-4; 8 nucleotides match TRBD1. The germline gives CDR1 DFQATT, CDR2 SNEGSKA (reference sequence). The CDR3 length is 14 residues. Trimming took 6 bases from V and 8 from J; bases not matched to a gene: 11. For the CDR3, the DNA is TGCAGTGCGGACACAGGGGGACAAACGGAAAAACTGTTTTTT. The encoded protein is CSADTGGQTEKLFF.

This chain uses TRBV6-6 with TRBJ1-4, with TRBD1 matching over 7 bases. The germline V gene encodes CDR1 MNHNY and CDR2 SVGAGI (reference sequence). The J segment lost 4 bases and the V segment lost 0 bases, leaving 8 bases of the junction unmatched. This CDR3 comprises 17 residues. CDR3 sequence: CASSYSSGRGLNEKLFF. For the CDR3, the DNA is TGTGCCAGCAGTTACTCGTCCGGAAGGGGGCTTAATGAAAAACTGTTTTTT.

The chain carries TRBV4-1 and TRBJ2-7; TRBD2 might be the D (6 bases). V dropped 3 bases and J dropped 0 bases, with 9 bases sitting between them. CDR1 MGHRA and CDR2 YSYEKL come from the germline V gene. CDR3 length: 14 residues. DNA of the CDR3: TGCGCCAGCAGCCACGACGGGAGCTCCTACGAGCAGTACTTC. Protein sequence: CASSHDGSSYEQYF.

This clonotype was seen more than once but under ten times. The chain couples TRBV10-3 to TRBJ1-2; no reliable D call. CDR1 and CDR2 from the germline V gene are ENHRY and SYGVKD. V was clipped by 2 bases and J by 0 bases, with 13 bases between them. This CDR3 comprises 16 residues. CDR3 DNA sequence: TGTGCCATCAGTGAGGATTGGTGGACCGCTAACTATGGCTACACCTTC. It translates to CAISEDWWTANYGYTF.

The chain is built from TRBV6-2 or TRBV6-3 and TRBJ2-7, with 7 bases lining up with TRBD2. Germline CDR1 and CDR2: MNHEY and SVGEGT. This CDR3 is 14 amino acids long. The V segment lost 2 bases and the J segment 5 bases; nucleotides outside the gene matches: 6. CDR3 residues: CASSYIAGANEQYF. CDR3 DNA sequence: TGTGCCAGCAGTTACATCGCGGGAGCTAACGAGCAGTACTTC.

This clonotype was recorded many times. The CDR3 region is CASSWTGTSTDTQYF. CDR3 nucleotides: TGTGCCAGCAGCTGGACAGGAACTAGCACAGATACGCAGTATTTT. The chain carries TRBV7-9 and TRBJ2-3, with 7 bases matching TRBD1. Per germline, CDR1 SEHNR and CDR2 FQNEAQ (reference sequence). Trimming at V came to 4 bases and at J to 0 bases, leaving 4 bases not matched to a gene. This CDR3 contains 15 residues. The variable domain in full, with the rest retrieved from reference TRBV7-9 and TRBJ2-3, is DTGVSQNPRHKITKRGQNVTFRCDPISEHNRLYWYRQTLGQGPEFLTYFQNEAQLEKSRLLSDRFSAERPKGSFSTLEIQRTEQGDSAMYLCASSWTGTSTDTQYFGPGTRLTVL.

The rearrangement links TRBV5-1 to TRBJ1-1, with D possibly TRBD1 on 5 matching bases. Looked up from germline, CDR1 is SGHRS and CDR2 is YFSETQ. There are 15 residues in the CDR3. Between the trimmed V and J ends, which lost 0 bases and 1 base, there was a span of 10 bases. CDR3 region: CASSLGGDGNTEAFF. CDR3 nucleotides: TGCGCCAGCAGCTTGGGGGGGGATGGGAACACTGAAGCTTTCTTT.

There are many counts of this clonotype. This rearrangement joins TRBV30 to TRBJ1-2; D possibly corresponds to TRBD1 (5 bases). Between the trimmed V and J ends, which lost 1 base and 7 bases, there was a span of 19 bases. CDR3 length: 15 amino acids. Germline V gene sequence: CDR1 GTSNPN, CDR2 SVGIG (reference sequence). The CDR3 DNA is TGTGCCTGGAGTGGCCCGGCGAATCGACAGATTGGCTACACCTTC. It translates to CAWSGPANRQIGYTF.

The chain recombines TRBV20-1 with TRBJ2-7, with TRBD1 as a possible D gene (8 bases). The CDR3 spans 14 residues. CDR1 and CDR2 from the germline V gene are DFQATT and SNEGSKA (reference sequence). The ends were cut back, 5 bases at V and 3 bases at J, with 17 bases in the middle. DNA for the CDR3: TGCAGTGCTCCCTGGGGGGGACAGGTCTACGAGCAGTACTTC. This translates into CSAPWGGQVYEQYF.

The chain recombines TRBV30 with TRBJ1-3; D remains unclear. Germline lookup yields CDR1 GTSNPN and CDR2 SVGIG (reference sequence). The CDR3 spans 13 residues. Trimming pared 4 bases from V and 0 bases from J, leaving 7 bases between. CDR3 loop: CAWTLTSGNTIYF. CDR3 in DNA: TGTGCCTGGACACTTACCTCTGGAAACACCATATATTTT.

Regarding this clonotype: One junction end does not reproduce the germline sequence, and a read error may be involved. The rearrangement links TRBV4-1 to TRBJ1-2; D possibly corresponds to TRBD1 (5 bases). The CDR3 extends over 14 amino acids. The germline CDR1 and CDR2 sequences are MGHRA and YSYEKL. The CDR3 coding sequence is TGCGCCAGCAGCCAGGAACAGGAGTACTATGGCTACGCCTTC. Translation: CASSQEQEYYGYAF.